This entry concerns a single TCR beta chain. The antigen is unknown. The use of previously described methods and listed TCR primers produced the bulk TCR libraries. Each CDR3 protein gets one entry after TCRdb re-called the PCR reads with MiXCR. The table records roughly 320,000 distinct CDR3 sequences, about 21% of them present only once. Germline CDR1 reads MNHEY; CDR2 reads SMNVEV (reference sequence). The CDR3 covers 15 residues. V was clipped by 8 bases and J by 1 base; unmatched bases: 10. This entry is derived from a study of molecular identifiers for immune sequencing clone quantification. Study as a whole: Five aliquots were made in replicates from the RNA of approximately 22,000 or 94,000 naive CD8 cells, and four were sequenced. General study findings and limits: In naive cells, clones above 20 RNA copies held under 1% of molecules, whereas in effector cells they held over 98%.

This chain joins TRBV27 and TRBJ2-7; 8 bases align to TRBD1. The clonotype comes from a human donor in good health. Some libraries in this study had Jurkat cell RNA spiked in. The material sequenced was naive CD8+ T cells from blood, with Jurkat cell RNA spiked in. The subset here: FACS-sorted CD8+CD4-CCR7+CD45RA+ naive T cells. Written as DNA, the CDR3 is TGTGCCAGCGGCCCCGGGACAGGCAGTTCCTACGAGCAGTACTTC. Amino acid sequence: CASGPGTGSSYEQYF.